This is a list of T cell receptor beta chains from one sample in a study of neurological immune-mediated disorders. TCRdb fed the 5' RACE reads into MiXCR, producing one record per CDR3 protein. The table shows roughly 21,000 distinct CDR3 sequences, with around 15% occurring only once. Sample: PBMCs. These receptors came from a female donor with HTLV-1-associated myelopathy (HAM/TSP). Each CDR3 is given with its conserved first and last residue. Fields, in order: V gene, CDR3 protein.

TRBV7-8,CVSSLAQNNQPQNF
TRBV4-1,CASSRSSVLSYNEQFF
TRBV20-1,CSASEPGQGSEKLFF
TRBV7-9,CASSSQGFSGANVLTF
TRBV7-9,CASSSIRVGNEQFF
TRBV28,CASSYPEASSSYEQYF
TRBV24-1,CATSDGTEAFF
TRBV5-1,CASSLAGLAGGPAWADTQYF
TRBV15,CATKRTSTDTQYF
TRBV5-6,CASSHGTGGDTF
TRBV7-6,CASIATGTRCGYTF
TRBV9,CASSVGNGELGELFF
TRBV12-3/TRBV12-4,CASSSWTATDTQYF
TRBV5-5,CASSPRTGMFQPQHF
TRBV3-1,CASELAGQETQYF
TRBV6-2/TRBV6-3,CASSYGSGGALTDTQYF
TRBV7-6,CASSRTETTNEKLFF
TRBV20-1,CSATRDRGKNTEAFF
TRBV4-1,CASSQDPGEQYGYTF
TRBV7-2,CASSLGISGGQETQYF
TRBV5-1,CASSFSSGVNTGELFF
TRBV7-8,CASQKSTDTQYF
TRBV6-5,CASSKGTGHGSPLHF
TRBV6-1,CASSELRGTEAFF
TRBV20-1,CSAKEGTGSYEQYF
TRBV20-1,CSARGVGSGNEQFF
TRBV4-1,CASSQDLNRSWGNTIYF
TRBV29-1,CSVEGPQETQYF
TRBV20-1,CSGYRDRAQETQYF
TRBV7-2,CASSSAPWSDEQYF
TRBV10-3,CAISGHRTSGRASRTDTQYF
TRBV6-6,CASSGGSSYNEQFF
TRBV18,CASSPEQVGYTF
TRBV7-8,CASSPRPTVSGANVLTF
TRBV28,CASSLAGGYEQYF
TRBV29-1,CSVGVAGDETQYF
TRBV5-1,CASSLYGGLPSNYGYTF
TRBV7-9,CASSLALHLPDRGTDTQYF
TRBV7-2,CASSLGAGYEQYF
TRBV28,CASRAGGTDTQYF
TRBV5-5,CASSYGTGPNTGELFF
TRBV6-1,CASSEEFGTQYF
TRBV16,CASSPDHQPQHF
TRBV7-6,CVSSSVPSGSDETQYF
TRBV20-1,CSAWTGYGYTF
TRBV7-2,CASSGADTQYF
TRBV5-6,CASSQPNFLAGISTDTQYF
TRBV14,CASSQEWGGEQFF
TRBV29-1,CSVGQGANTGELFF
TRBV6-5,CVSEPGGIPTQYF
TRBV29-1,CSVDGQGANTGELFF
TRBV7-2,CASSFHGTDTQYF